This T cell receptor beta chain was sequenced during a study of CD8+ T cells in alopecia areata. Study-level findings and limits: Lesional scalp displayed greater clonality than normal scalp, most notably in alopecia totalis/universalis.

RNA was extracted and reverse transcribed into cDNA as the sequencing template. Using immunoSEQ multiplex PCR, the repertoire was profiled, and TCRdb retains in-frame clones only, with some absent. Among approximately 180,000 clones listed, roughly 60% were seen once. This clone has a single count. As yet, its antigen is unknown. The sample was CD4+ T cells sorted from blood, taken at week 0. The TCR was taken from a human donor with alopecia areata.

CDR3 amino acids: CAWKGTGSSYEQYF. CDR3 coding DNA: TGTGCCTGGAAGGGGACAGGGAGCTCCTACGAGCAGTACTTC. V gene TRBV30 combines with J gene TRBJ2-7; 9 bases align to TRBD1. With 4 bases clipped from V and 0 bases from J, the junction kept 4 bases outside the gene matches. CDR3 length: 14 residues. Germline V gene sequence: CDR1 GTSNPN, CDR2 SVGIG (reference sequence).